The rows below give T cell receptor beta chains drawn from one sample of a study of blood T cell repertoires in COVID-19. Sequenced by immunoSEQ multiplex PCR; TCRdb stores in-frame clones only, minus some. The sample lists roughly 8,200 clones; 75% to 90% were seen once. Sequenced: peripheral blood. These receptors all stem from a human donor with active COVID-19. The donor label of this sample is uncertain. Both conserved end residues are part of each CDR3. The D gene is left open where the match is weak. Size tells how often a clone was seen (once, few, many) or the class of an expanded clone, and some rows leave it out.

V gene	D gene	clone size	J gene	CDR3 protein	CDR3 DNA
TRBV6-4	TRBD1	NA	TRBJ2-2	CASSPQGDTGELFF	TGTGCCAGCAGTCCTCAGGGGGACACCGGGGAGCTGTTTTTT
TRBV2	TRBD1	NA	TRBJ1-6	CASTRTGTNSPLHF	TGTGCCAGCACCCGGACAGGGACGAACTCACCCCTCCACTTT
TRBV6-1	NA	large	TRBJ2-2	CASSEGGETGELFF	TGTGCCAGCAGTGAAGGGGGAGAAACCGGGGAGCTGTTTTTT
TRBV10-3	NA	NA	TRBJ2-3	CAISGVMGGSDTQYF	TGTGCCATCAGTGGCGTCATGGGGGGATCAGATACGCAGTATTTT
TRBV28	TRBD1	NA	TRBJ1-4	CASSLRTGGVEKLFF	TGTGCCAGCAGTTTACGGACAGGGGGCGTTGAAAAACTGTTTTTT
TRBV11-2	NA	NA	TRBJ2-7	CASSLVIDYEQYF	TGTGCCAGCAGCTTAGTTATAGACTACGAGCAGTACTTC
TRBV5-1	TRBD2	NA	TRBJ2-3	CASSQGTSGFTDTQYF	TGCGCCAGCAGCCAAGGGACTAGCGGGTTCACAGATACGCAGTATTTT
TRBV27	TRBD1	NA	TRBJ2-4	CASSSRQGKNIQYF	TGTGCCAGCAGTTCTCGACAGGGTAAAAACATTCAGTACTTC
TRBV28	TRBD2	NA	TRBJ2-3	CASSLGLAGVLGTDTQYF	TGTGCCAGCAGTTTGGGACTAGCGGGGGTTCTTGGCACAGATACGCAGTATTTT
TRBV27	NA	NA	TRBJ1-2	CASSSALHPYGYTF	TGTGCCAGCAGTAGCGCTTTACACCCCTATGGCTACACCTTC
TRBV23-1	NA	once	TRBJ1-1	CASSQIPWSTEAFF	TGCGCCAGCAGTCAAATACCTTGGAGCACTGAAGCTTTCTTT
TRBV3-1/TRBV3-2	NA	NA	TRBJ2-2	CASGSLATGELFF	TGTGCCAGCGGCTCTTTAGCCACCGGGGAGCTGTTTTTT
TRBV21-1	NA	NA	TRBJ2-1	CASSKVSSVDNYNEQFF	TGTGCCAGCAGCAAGGTGAGTTCAGTTGACAACTACAATGAGCAGTTCTTC
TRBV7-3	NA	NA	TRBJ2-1	CASSLRLVTDYNEQFF	TGTGCCAGCAGCTTAAGACTAGTCACCGATTACAATGAGCAGTTCTTC
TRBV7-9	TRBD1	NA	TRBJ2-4	CADRAIAKNIQYF	TGTGCCGACAGGGCGATAGCCAAAAACATTCAGTACTTC
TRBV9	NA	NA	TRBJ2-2	CASSVVLSAGELFF	TGTGCCAGCAGCGTAGTATTAAGCGCCGGGGAGCTGTTTTTT
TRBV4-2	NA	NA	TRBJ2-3	CASSPRSGGTDTQYF	TGTGCCAGCAGCCCGCGATCGGGGGGCACAGATACGCAGTATTTT
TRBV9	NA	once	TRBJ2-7	CASSVTQSGLGEQYF	TGTGCCAGCAGCGTAACCCAGAGCGGACTTGGCGAGCAGTACTTC
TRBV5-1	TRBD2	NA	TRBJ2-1	CASSLGLTSASGSDEQFF	TGCGCCAGCAGCTTGGGGTTGACTTCGGCTAGCGGGAGTGATGAGCAGTTCTTC
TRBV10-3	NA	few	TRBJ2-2	CAISEEVNTGELFF	TGTGCCATCAGTGAGGAGGTTAACACCGGGGAGCTGTTTTTT
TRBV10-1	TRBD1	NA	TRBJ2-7	CASNTSGTDHYEQYF	TGCGCCAGCAACACATCCGGGACAGACCACTACGAGCAGTACTTC
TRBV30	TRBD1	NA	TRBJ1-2	CAWSVGQENYGYTF	TGTGCCTGGAGTGTGGGACAGGAGAACTATGGCTACACCTTC
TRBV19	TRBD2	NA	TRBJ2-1	CASSRTSGSYNEQFF	TGTGCCAGTAGTCGGACTAGCGGGAGCTACAATGAGCAGTTCTTC
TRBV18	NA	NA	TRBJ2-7	CASSPPGTRSYEQYF	TGTGCCAGCTCACCACCGGGGACACGTAGCTACGAGCAGTACTTC
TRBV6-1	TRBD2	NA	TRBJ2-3	CASSEVSGGADTQYF	TGTGCCAGCAGTGAAGTAAGCGGGGGCGCAGATACGCAGTATTTT